This is a list of T cell receptor beta chains from one sample in a study of blood T cell repertoires in COVID-19. Sequencing used immunoSEQ multiplex PCR; TCRdb keeps in-frame clones, though not all of them. This table has approximately 94,000 clones, 80% to 90% appearing once. Sample: peripheral blood. These TCRs come from a man aged 60-69 years with acute or convalescent COVID-19. Both conserved end residues are part of each CDR3. The D gene is left open where the match is weak. Clone size, where shown, is once, few, many, or a class for clones that have expanded.

d_call: TRBD1
v_call: TRBV28
clone_size: .
j_call: TRBJ1-2
cdr3_aa: CASNPGTETYGYTF
cdr3_nt: TGTGCCAGTAACCCCGGGACAGAGACCTATGGCTACACCTTC

d_call: .
v_call: TRBV7-9
clone_size: .
j_call: TRBJ2-2
cdr3_aa: CASSLATTNTGELFF
cdr3_nt: TGTGCCAGCAGCTTAGCAACTACCAACACCGGGGAGCTGTTTTTT

d_call: .
v_call: TRBV19
clone_size: .
j_call: TRBJ1-4
cdr3_aa: CASSSREIEKLFF
cdr3_nt: TGTGCCAGTAGTTCCCGAGAAATTGAAAAACTGTTTTTT

d_call: .
v_call: TRBV30
clone_size: few
j_call: TRBJ2-2
cdr3_aa: CAWSAETGELFF
cdr3_nt: TGTGCCTGGAGTGCGGAGACCGGGGAGCTGTTTTTT

d_call: .
v_call: TRBV7-2
clone_size: .
j_call: TRBJ2-3
cdr3_aa: CASSLAVSRQAAQYF
cdr3_nt: TGTGCCAGCAGCTTAGCGGTTAGTAGGCAGGCAGCGCAGTATTTT

d_call: .
v_call: TRBV28
clone_size: .
j_call: TRBJ1-5
cdr3_aa: CASRAGRGGGNQPQHF
cdr3_nt: TGTGCCAGCAGGGCCGGACGAGGGGGAGGCAATCAGCCCCAGCATTTT

d_call: TRBD2
v_call: TRBV28
clone_size: .
j_call: TRBJ2-5
cdr3_aa: CASSPPRLAVKTQYF
cdr3_nt: TGTGCCAGCAGTCCCCCCCGACTAGCGGTGAAGACCCAGTACTTC

d_call: .
v_call: TRBV18
clone_size: .
j_call: TRBJ2-3
cdr3_aa: CASSPVVGATADTQYF
cdr3_nt: TGTGCCAGCTCACCAGTCGTGGGGGCTACCGCCGATACGCAGTATTTT

d_call: .
v_call: TRBV6-2/TRBV6-3
clone_size: .
j_call: TRBJ1-6
cdr3_aa: CASSSGLGVSNSPLHF
cdr3_nt: TGTGCCAGCAGTTCCGGGTTAGGGGTCAGCAATTCACCCCTCCACTTT

d_call: TRBD1
v_call: TRBV4-1
clone_size: .
j_call: TRBJ1-1
cdr3_aa: CASSPGTVNTEAFF
cdr3_nt: TGCGCCAGCAGCCCCGGGACAGTGAACACTGAAGCTTTCTTT

d_call: TRBD1
v_call: TRBV2
clone_size: .
j_call: TRBJ1-2
cdr3_aa: CASSERQGGYGYTF
cdr3_nt: TGTGCCAGCAGTGAGAGACAGGGAGGCTATGGCTACACCTTC

d_call: .
v_call: TRBV5-5
clone_size: .
j_call: TRBJ1-4
cdr3_aa: CASSLGQAEAATNEKLFF
cdr3_nt: TGTGCCAGCAGCTTGGGACAGGCGGAGGCGGCAACTAATGAAAAACTGTTTTTT

d_call: TRBD2
v_call: TRBV7-2
clone_size: .
j_call: TRBJ2-3
cdr3_aa: CASSSSGGAVGDTQYF
cdr3_nt: TGTGCCAGCAGCTCTAGCGGGGGGGCCGTTGGAGATACGCAGTATTTT

d_call: .
v_call: TRBV19
clone_size: .
j_call: TRBJ1-2
cdr3_aa: CASTTDNNYGYTF
cdr3_nt: TGTGCCAGTACGACAGACAATAACTATGGCTACACCTTC

d_call: .
v_call: TRBV5-1
clone_size: .
j_call: TRBJ1-1
cdr3_aa: CASSTKRSGEVNTEAFF
cdr3_nt: TGCGCCAGCAGCACCAAAAGGAGCGGAGAAGTAAACACTGAAGCTTTCTTT

d_call: TRBD1
v_call: TRBV5-5
clone_size: .
j_call: TRBJ1-2
cdr3_aa: CASSFGQGYGYTF
cdr3_nt: TGTGCCAGCAGCTTTGGACAGGGCTATGGCTACACCTTC

d_call: TRBD2
v_call: TRBV6-4
clone_size: .
j_call: TRBJ2-3
cdr3_aa: CASSESSGGGDTQYF
cdr3_nt: TGTGCCAGCAGTGAGTCTAGCGGGGGTGGAGATACGCAGTATTTT

d_call: .
v_call: TRBV5-1
clone_size: .
j_call: TRBJ1-6
cdr3_aa: CASSYQSAGYNSPLHF
cdr3_nt: TGCGCCAGCAGCTATCAAAGCGCAGGGTATAATTCACCCCTCCACTTT

d_call: TRBD1
v_call: TRBV3-1/TRBV3-2
clone_size: .
j_call: TRBJ2-1
cdr3_aa: CASSQGTGGNEQFF
cdr3_nt: TGTGCCAGCAGCCAGGGGACAGGTGGCAATGAGCAGTTCTTC

d_call: .
v_call: TRBV7-2
clone_size: .
j_call: TRBJ2-1
cdr3_aa: CASSLGGASPSYNEQFF
cdr3_nt: TGTGCCAGCAGCTTAGGCGGGGCTAGCCCCTCCTACAATGAGCAGTTCTTC

d_call: TRBD1
v_call: TRBV28
clone_size: .
j_call: TRBJ1-3
cdr3_aa: CASSLRQGGNTIYF
cdr3_nt: TGTGCCAGCAGTTTAAGACAGGGTGGAAACACCATATATTTT

d_call: .
v_call: TRBV6-1
clone_size: .
j_call: TRBJ2-7
cdr3_aa: CASSEVAGGGASEQYF
cdr3_nt: TGTGCCAGCAGTGAAGTGGCCGGTGGGGGGGCGAGCGAGCAGTACTTC

d_call: TRBD1
v_call: TRBV6-2/TRBV6-3
clone_size: .
j_call: TRBJ1-1
cdr3_aa: CASSKGQGNTEAFF
cdr3_nt: TGTGCCAGCAGCAAGGGACAGGGGAACACTGAAGCTTTCTTT

d_call: .
v_call: TRBV24-1
clone_size: .
j_call: TRBJ2-3
cdr3_aa: CATSDFSDTQYF
cdr3_nt: TGTGCCACCAGTGATTTCTCAGATACGCAGTATTTT

d_call: TRBD1
v_call: TRBV27
clone_size: .
j_call: TRBJ1-4
cdr3_aa: CASSFPGGGKLFF
cdr3_nt: TGTGCCAGCAGTTTTCCAGGGGGAGGAAAACTGTTTTTT

d_call: TRBD1
v_call: TRBV9
clone_size: few
j_call: TRBJ2-7
cdr3_aa: CASSPQPGQSYEQYF
cdr3_nt: TGTGCCAGCAGCCCTCAGCCGGGACAGTCCTACGAGCAGTACTTC

d_call: .
v_call: TRBV15
clone_size: .
j_call: TRBJ2-6
cdr3_aa: CATSEGGGAGANVLTF
cdr3_nt: TGTGCCACCAGTGAAGGGGGGGGAGCTGGGGCCAACGTCCTGACTTTC

d_call: .
v_call: TRBV7-2
clone_size: few
j_call: TRBJ1-2
cdr3_aa: CASSFKGGYGYTF
cdr3_nt: TGTGCCAGCAGCTTCAAAGGGGGCTATGGCTACACCTTC

d_call: .
v_call: TRBV5-1
clone_size: .
j_call: TRBJ1-5
cdr3_aa: CASSLSGGNQPQHF
cdr3_nt: TGCGCCAGCAGCTTGTCGGGGGGCAATCAGCCCCAGCATTTT

d_call: .
v_call: TRBV12-3/TRBV12-4
clone_size: once
j_call: TRBJ1-1
cdr3_aa: CASSFRRRTEAFF
cdr3_nt: TGTGCCAGCAGTTTTCGGCGGAGGACTGAAGCTTTCTTT

d_call: .
v_call: TRBV19
clone_size: .
j_call: TRBJ1-2
cdr3_aa: CASSIDLQTGSGYGYTF
cdr3_nt: TGTGCCAGTAGTATAGATCTACAGACAGGCAGCGGCTATGGCTACACCTTC

d_call: .
v_call: TRBV2
clone_size: .
j_call: TRBJ1-1
cdr3_aa: CASRADTRNTEAFF
cdr3_nt: TGTGCCAGCAGGGCGGACACCAGGAACACTGAAGCTTTCTTT

d_call: .
v_call: TRBV5-1
clone_size: .
j_call: TRBJ1-6
cdr3_aa: CASSVSTGYNSPLHF
cdr3_nt: TGCGCCAGCAGCGTATCGACGGGGTATAATTCACCCCTCCACTTT

d_call: .
v_call: TRBV5-1
clone_size: .
j_call: TRBJ1-1
cdr3_aa: CASRVPRAPEAFF
cdr3_nt: TGCGCCAGCAGGGTTCCCAGGGCTCCGGAAGCTTTCTTT

d_call: .
v_call: TRBV6-5
clone_size: once
j_call: TRBJ1-3
cdr3_aa: CASSAGGASGNTIYF
cdr3_nt: TGTGCCAGCAGCGCCGGGGGGGCCTCTGGAAACACCATATATTTT

d_call: .
v_call: TRBV7-2
clone_size: few
j_call: TRBJ2-2
cdr3_aa: CASSLRGTGELFF
cdr3_nt: TGTGCCAGCAGCTTAAGGGGCACCGGGGAGCTGTTTTTT

d_call: .
v_call: TRBV7-8
clone_size: .
j_call: TRBJ1-4
cdr3_aa: CASSLNGGTNEKLFF
cdr3_nt: TGTGCCAGCAGCTTAAACGGCGGAACTAATGAAAAACTGTTTTTT

d_call: .
v_call: TRBV6-6
clone_size: .
j_call: TRBJ1-1
cdr3_aa: CASSYSRDTEAFF
cdr3_nt: TGTGCCAGCAGTTACTCCCGAGACACTGAAGCTTTCTTT

d_call: .
v_call: TRBV27
clone_size: .
j_call: TRBJ1-1
cdr3_aa: CASSLGGRTEAFF
cdr3_nt: TGTGCCAGCAGTCTGGGGGGTAGGACTGAAGCTTTCTTT

d_call: TRBD1
v_call: TRBV6-5
clone_size: .
j_call: TRBJ1-1
cdr3_aa: CASRGQGRGITEAFF
cdr3_nt: TGTGCCAGCAGGGGACAGGGGAGGGGTATCACTGAAGCTTTCTTT

d_call: .
v_call: TRBV2
clone_size: .
j_call: TRBJ2-6
cdr3_aa: CASSIQGPFSGANVLTF
cdr3_nt: TGTGCCAGCAGTATCCAGGGGCCCTTCTCTGGGGCCAACGTCCTGACTTTC

d_call: .
v_call: TRBV28
clone_size: .
j_call: TRBJ1-3
cdr3_aa: CASSSGGQRGNTIYF
cdr3_nt: TGTGCCAGCAGTTCTGGGGGCCAACGAGGAAACACCATATATTTT

d_call: .
v_call: TRBV6-6
clone_size: .
j_call: TRBJ1-2
cdr3_aa: CASSYSWQDYGYTF
cdr3_nt: TGTGCCAGCAGTTACTCGTGGCAGGACTATGGCTACACCTTC

d_call: .
v_call: TRBV1
clone_size: .
j_call: TRBJ2-3
cdr3_aa: CTSSQDRWGEWVDTQYF
cdr3_nt: TGCACCAGCAGCCAAGATCGATGGGGGGAATGGGTAGATACGCAGTATTTT

d_call: .
v_call: TRBV7-2
clone_size: .
j_call: TRBJ2-1
cdr3_aa: CASSLDRSTRRLYNEQFF
cdr3_nt: TGTGCCAGCAGCTTAGATAGGTCGACTCGGCGACTTTACAATGAGCAGTTCTTC

d_call: .
v_call: TRBV10-3
clone_size: .
j_call: TRBJ2-7
cdr3_aa: CAISPNRVGYEQYF
cdr3_nt: TGTGCCATCAGTCCCAACAGGGTTGGGTACGAGCAGTACTTC

d_call: TRBD2
v_call: TRBV28
clone_size: .
j_call: TRBJ2-7
cdr3_aa: CASIPPSRRGAGIYEQYF
cdr3_nt: TGTGCCAGCATTCCCCCGTCCAGGCGGGGGGCCGGGATCTACGAGCAGTACTTC

d_call: .
v_call: TRBV19
clone_size: .
j_call: TRBJ1-2
cdr3_aa: CASSIAAARGYTF
cdr3_nt: TGTGCCAGTAGTATAGCGGCGGCTCGTGGCTACACCTTC